A selection of T cell receptor beta chains follows, all from one sample in a study of T cell responses to AZD1222 COVID-19 vaccine. TCRdb's table, derived via immunoSEQ multiplex PCR, lists solely in-frame clones and lacks some. The table records roughly 180,000 clones, 90% to 95% of them present only once. Here the sequenced sample was peripheral blood, taken 28 days after the second AZD1222 dose. The receptor set was obtained from an adult who received the AZD1222 COVID-19 vaccine. Both conserved end residues are part of each CDR3. D genes are given only for firm matches. Rows may omit the clone size; those that give it use once, few, many or a size class.

>TRBV27|.|.|TRBJ2-3
TGTGCCAGCAGTTTGAAGGCAATGACCTTCACAGATACGCAGTATTTT
CASSLKAMTFTDTQYF
>TRBV4-1|TRBD1|once|TRBJ1-6
TGCGCCAGCAGCCAGATCGGACAGGGCCCACCCCTCCACTTT
CASSQIGQGPPLHF
>TRBV12-3/TRBV12-4|.|.|TRBJ2-3
TGTGCCAGCAGTTTAAGAGTTACAGATACGCAGTATTTT
CASSLRVTDTQYF
>TRBV27|.|.|TRBJ2-1
TGTGCCAGCAGGCAGTACAATGAGCAGTTCTTC
CASRQYNEQFF
>TRBV9|.|.|TRBJ1-1
TGTGCCAGCAGCGTGGGGGGGAGCACTGAAGCTTTCTTT
CASSVGGSTEAFF
>TRBV27|.|.|TRBJ1-3
TGTGCCAGCAGTTCACAGGGAAATCGGCTCTCTGGAAACACCATATATTTT
CASSSQGNRLSGNTIYF
>TRBV10-1|.|.|TRBJ1-1
TGCGCCAGCAGGCTGAGGCGGAACACTGAAGCTTTCTTT
CASRLRRNTEAFF
>TRBV28|.|.|TRBJ1-5
TGTGCCAGCAGTTTATCGGGCAGGCCTTTTTTTCCTCAGCCCCAGCATTTT
CASSLSGRPFFPQPQHF
>TRBV19|.|.|TRBJ1-1
TGTGCCAGTAGTATATCCGGGACGAACACTGAAGCTTTCTTT
CASSISGTNTEAFF
>TRBV28|.|.|TRBJ2-3
TGTGCCAGCAGTTTGGTACGTGGGGATACGCAGTATTTT
CASSLVRGDTQYF
>TRBV6-6|TRBD2|.|TRBJ2-7
TGTGCCTCCAGTCGGGGGGTATACGAGCAGTACTTC
CASSRGVYEQYF
>TRBV7-9|TRBD1|.|TRBJ1-1
TGTGCCAGCAGCTTCGGGACAGCGAACACTGAAGCTTTCTTT
CASSFGTANTEAFF
>TRBV5-4|TRBD1|.|TRBJ1-2
TGTGCCAGCAGTCCAACGGGACAGGAGAACTATGGCTACACCTTC
CASSPTGQENYGYTF
>TRBV20-1|.|.|TRBJ2-7
TGCAGTGCTAGTAGGGGGACTTTCTCCTACGAGCAGTACTTC
CSASRGTFSYEQYF
>TRBV13|.|once|TRBJ1-2
TGTGCCAGCACGTTCTCTGCGGGCAGAAGCAGTAACTATGGCTACACCTTC
CASTFSAGRSSNYGYTF
>TRBV5-1|.|.|TRBJ2-5
TGCGCCAGCAGCTTGGGTAGAAGCACCCAGTACTTC
CASSLGRSTQYF
>TRBV5-4|TRBD1|.|TRBJ1-2
TGTGCCAGCAGCCTGGACAGGGGGGATGGCTACACCTTC
CASSLDRGDGYTF
>TRBV30|TRBD1|.|TRBJ2-5
TGTGCCTGGGCCGGGACAGGGAAAGAGACCCAGTACTTC
CAWAGTGKETQYF
>TRBV7-9|.|.|TRBJ1-6
TGTGCCAGCAGCTTGACCGCCTATAATTCACCCCTCCACTTT
CASSLTAYNSPLHF
>TRBV28|TRBD1|.|TRBJ2-7
TGTGCCAGCAGCGGCGGGACAGGGGGCGCGGGAGATAGTGAGTACTTC
CASSGGTGGAGDSEYF
>TRBV28|.|.|TRBJ1-2
TGTGCCAGCAGGCTAGGGGACTATGGCTACACCTTC
CASRLGDYGYTF
>TRBV11-2|.|.|TRBJ1-6
TGTGCCAGCACAGTTATAGGGGAATATAATTCACCCCTCCACTTT
CASTVIGEYNSPLHF
>TRBV5-1|.|.|TRBJ2-1
TGCGCCAGCAGCTTGGGCGCCGGGGTGCTCAATGAGCAGTTCTTC
CASSLGAGVLNEQFF
>TRBV7-6|.|.|TRBJ1-1
TGTGCCAGCAGCCCTACTCGATTGTCGGTGAACACTGAAGCTTTCTTT
CASSPTRLSVNTEAFF
>TRBV7-9|.|.|TRBJ1-2
TGTGCCAGCAGCTTTCCGGCGGGCACAGACTATGGCTACACCTTC
CASSFPAGTDYGYTF
>TRBV25-1|TRBD1|.|TRBJ2-7
TGTGCCAGCAGTGTTGTCCGGGACAGCGCCTTTTCCTCCTACGAGCAGTACTTC
CASSVVRDSAFSSYEQYF
>TRBV30|TRBD2|.|TRBJ2-7
TGTGCCTGGAGTGGAAGGGCAGGAGCGGGATACGAGCAGTACTTC
CAWSGRAGAGYEQYF
>TRBV27|.|.|TRBJ1-4
TGTGCCAGCAGTCCCCTCTCTGGAGAAAAACTGTTTTTT
CASSPLSGEKLFF
>TRBV5-1|TRBD1|.|TRBJ2-1
TGCGCCAGCAGCTCGACCCCGACAGGGCGCTACAATGAGCAGTTCTTC
CASSSTPTGRYNEQFF
>TRBV28|TRBD1|.|TRBJ1-1
TGTGCCAGCAGTTCCTTCAGGGGGCGTAACACTGAAGCTTTCTTT
CASSSFRGRNTEAFF
>TRBV5-6|TRBD1|.|TRBJ1-6
TGTGCCAGCAGCTTGTCAGGGGGCGAGTATTCACCCCTCCACTTT
CASSLSGGEYSPLHF
>TRBV6-2/TRBV6-3|.|once|TRBJ1-2
TGTGCCAGCAGTAGGGACTTGCCCTATGGCTACACCTTC
CASSRDLPYGYTF
>TRBV11-3|TRBD2|.|TRBJ2-1
TGTGCCAGCAGCCCAGCTGGGACTAGCGGGAGAGATGAGCAGTTCTTC
CASSPAGTSGRDEQFF
>TRBV7-2|.|.|TRBJ2-5
TGTGCCAGCAGCTTAACCCTCCGAGAGACCCAGTACTTC
CASSLTLRETQYF
>TRBV28|.|.|TRBJ2-7
TGTGCCAGCTCTGAAGGGAGGTGGCGGAACCCCCCCAACGAGCAGTACTTC
CASSEGRWRNPPNEQYF
>TRBV3-1/TRBV3-2|.|.|TRBJ1-4
TGTGCCAGCAGCCAGAATGCGAGGAGTTCGGAAAAACTGTTTTTT
CASSQNARSSEKLFF
>TRBV7-2|.|.|TRBJ2-5
TGTGCCAGCAGCTTAGGCCTGGGGGAGACCCAGTACTTC
CASSLGLGETQYF
>TRBV6-5|.|.|TRBJ1-1
TGTGCCAGCAGGCTGGTTACAGGGAGGACTGAAGCTTTCTTT
CASRLVTGRTEAFF